This record looks at one TCR beta chain sequence and its context. This clone was picked up many times. Its antigen is currently not known. No base qualities exist here, and no much larger clone lies one base off it. No patient had received any treatment before thyroid surgery. Patient clinical samples collected from about 2011 to 2019 were retrospectively analysed using T-cell receptor beta sequencing. The data were obtained in a study of metastatic and nonmetastatic thyroid tumors (TCRdb year 2020). In the study overall: Repertoires were compared across peripheral blood and tumor or nodule tissue samples from malignant and benign thyroid patients.

What the study reported, not specific to this receptor: In both blood and tumor samples, TCR beta diversity was reported to be significantly higher in malignant tumors than in benign nodules.

Libraries were constructed by PCR. TCRdb shows the sequencer as Illumina HiSeq 4000. The TCR beta-chain CDR3 region of each patient was profiled by high-throughput sequencing. Per the source publication's procedure: The researchers built a classifier to tell apart papillary thyroid cancer patients with distant metastasis, based on CDR3 differences among clinicopathological groups. The Shannon index was used to assess repertoire diversity, and the Morisita-Horn index was used to assess tumor-blood repertoire similarity. TCRdb handled the public reads itself, with Q25 trimming in fastp and clone calling in MiXCR, and kept productive beta chains. The V and J calls follow TCRdb's processing rather than the paper's. Across this sample there are roughly 30,000 clones, with about a sixth seen only once. Roughly 7.1% of the sample lies in the top ten. Taken from cysteine to phenylalanine, the CDR3 has 16 residues. Only the CDR3 DNA is retained, 48 bases long and in frame from the first base. According to the germline V gene (reference sequence), CDR1 reads LNHDA and CDR2 reads SQIVND. Clipping removes 1 base from V and 9 bases from J, with 11 as the unmatched junction base count.

The chain couples TRBV19 to TRBJ2-1; TRBD2 fits 8 bases in the junction. The sequenced sample consisted of blood. The sequence derives from a female donor with papillary thyroid cancer or a benign thyroid nodule (not recorded which). Some clones in this sample may be carry-over from other donors' samples. The CDR3 sequence is CASSIVTGLEPGEQFF. In nucleotides, the sequence is TGTGCCAGTAGTATAGTTACGGGACTAGAACCGGGTGAGCAGTTCTTC.